This TCR beta chain was found in a study of T cell responses to AZD1222 COVID-19 vaccine. Whole-study findings and limits: White British ancestry dominated among donors, who included more females, and clonal diversity was possibly underestimated. The study sampled repertoires only after the peak T cell response. Seropositivity was recorded at baseline in only six AZD1222 recipients. Spike-spanning, vaccine-associated CD4 TCRs were dominant at 160-218 and 743-854.

V was clipped by 4 bases and J by 6 bases, with 15 bases between them. Germline V gene sequence: CDR1 SGHRS, CDR2 YFSETQ. The CDR3 loop spans 14 amino acids. The data were produced by immunoSEQ multiplex PCR, yet TCRdb's version contains in-frame clones alone and is incomplete. The data contain more than 150,000 clones, about 91% of them seen just once; the ten biggest clones take up about 4.2%. In the case of this clone: The antigen is not known.

The material was peripheral blood, obtained on day 0 of AZD1222 vaccination. This chain links TRBV5-1 with TRBJ2-3, with D possibly TRBD2 on 6 matching bases. This receptor was identified in an adult in good health. CDR3 loop: CASSAGPAGDTQYF. The CDR3 bases are TGCGCCAGCAGCGCGGGACCTGCGGGGGATACGCAGTATTTT.